The 16 T cell receptor beta chains below were found in one sample sequenced in a study of post-analysis software for immune sequencing data. Findings and limits, study-wide: About 5 TRBV segments occurring more often in patients than controls included TRBV5-6, TRBV5-1 and TRBV20-1.

TCR beta cDNA libraries included unique molecular identifiers. TCRdb reprocessed the PCR reads via MiXCR and lists one record per CDR3 protein. The repertoire holds roughly 400,000 distinct CDR3 sequences, with about 39% as singletons. These receptors lack a known antigen. The sequencing input was blood. These receptors all come from a girl aged 2-9 years with multiple sclerosis.

A few counts support this clonotype. The chain employs TRBV2 and TRBJ1-2; D uncertain. Trimming stripped 11 bases from V and 4 bases from J, with 14 bases between. CDR3 size: 12 residues. Germline V CDR1 and CDR2: SNHLY, FYNNEI. CDR3 sequence: CASNRRVYGYTF. Here the CDR3 DNA reads TGTGCCTCGAATCGACGGGTCTATGGCTACACCTTC.

The rearrangement links TRBV29-1 to TRBJ2-5, with no clear D. The CDR3 extends over 14 amino acids. Germline V gene sequence: CDR1 SQVTM, CDR2 ANQGSEA. The V end lost 2 bases, the J end lost 5 bases, and 15 bases lay between the germline ends. The CDR3 DNA sequence: TGCAGCGTTGAACCCCCCCGGAGTTCGGAGACCCAGTACTTC. Amino acid sequence: CSVEPPRSSETQYF.

This clonotype turned up a few times. V gene TRBV28 combines with J gene TRBJ2-3; D is perhaps TRBD1 (5 bases). Germline assignment: CDR1 MDHEN and CDR2 SYDVKM. Trimming stripped 1 base from V and 4 bases from J, with 9 bases between. CDR3 length: 14 amino acids. CDR3 DNA sequence: TGTGCCAGCAGTTTATTCACAGGTTCAGATACGCAGTATTTT. Translation: CASSLFTGSDTQYF. Complete variable domain (other parts from reference TRBV28 and TRBJ2-3): DVKVTQSSRYLVKRTGEKVFLECVQDMDHENMFWYRQDPGLGLRLIYFSYDVKMKEKGDIPEGYSVSREKKERFSLILESASTNQTSMYLCASSLFTGSDTQYFGPGTRLTVL.

The chain carries TRBV18 and TRBJ1-5; D gene uncertain. This CDR3 comprises 19 residues. V lost 0 bases and J lost 4, with 22 bases in between. Germline V lookup: CDR1 KGHSH, CDR2 LQKENI. CDR3 nucleotide sequence: TGTGCCAGCTCACCACCGGTTTCGAACACCGCGCCCTTTAATCAGCCCCAGCATTTT. Its translation: CASSPPVSNTAPFNQPQHF.

This chain connects TRBV10-3 to TRBJ2-5; the D is unclear. Per the germline V gene, CDR1 is ENHRY and CDR2 is SYGVKD. V was shortened by 3 bases and J by 3 bases, with 5 bases between the two germline ends. CDR3 length: 12 amino acids. The CDR3 loop reads CAISDWKETQYF. The CDR3 DNA reads TGTGCCATCAGTGATTGGAAAGAGACCCAGTACTTC.

J is TRBJ2-1 and V is TRBV20-1, with D perhaps being TRBD1 or TRBD2 (5 bases each). Looked up from germline, CDR1 is DFQATT and CDR2 is SNEGSKA (reference sequence). The germline V and J ends were trimmed by 1 base and 6 bases, with 16 bases remaining between them. This CDR3 has 15 amino acids. The CDR3 DNA reads as TGCAGTGCTAGAGCCTCCCTGGGGGTGGGCAATGAGCAGTTCTTC. Its translation: CSARASLGVGNEQFF.

The chain carries TRBV5-1 and TRBJ2-7; 7 bases line up with TRBD2. CDR3 length: 17 amino acids. Per germline, CDR1 SGHRS and CDR2 YFSETQ. The ends lost 4 bases at V and 4 bases at J; junction bases unmatched: 17. Written as DNA, the CDR3 is TGCGCCAGCAGCCCTATTATGGGGGGGAGCTTCCTTTACGAGCAGTACTTC. It translates to CASSPIMGGSFLYEQYF.

This clonotype was counted a single time. The gene calls are TRBV2 and TRBJ2-5; D tentatively reads TRBD1 or TRBD2 (5 bases each). The DNA matches TRBJ2-7 better at its end, which makes the J call doubtful. This CDR3 spans 15 amino acids. Germline V gene sequence: CDR1 SNHLY, CDR2 FYNNEI. In nucleotides, the CDR3 is TGTGCCAGCAGCGCAGAAGGGTTGGGACCCTACGAGCAGTACTTC. It translates to CASSAEGLGPYEQYF.

There are a few counts of this clonotype. V is TRBV29-1 and J is TRBJ2-7; D perhaps matches TRBD2 (5 bases). Trimming cost V 4 bases and J 5 bases, with 9 bases left between them. The CDR3 is made up of 11 amino acids. Germline CDR1 SQVTM, CDR2 ANQGSEA. CDR3: CSVVRENEQYF. The CDR3 DNA is TGCAGCGTTGTTCGGGAAAACGAGCAGTACTTC.

This clonotype turned up a few times. This chain uses TRBV15 with TRBJ2-1, with D hard to call. The V and J ends lost 1 base and 8 bases respectively, with 12 bases between them. This CDR3 comprises 14 residues. Germline loops: CDR1 LNHNV, CDR2 YYDKDF (reference sequence). The CDR3 loop reads CATSRGIPRHEQFF. CDR3 nucleotides: TGTGCCACCAGCAGAGGGATCCCACGACATGAGCAGTTCTTC.

The chain carries TRBV20-1 and TRBJ2-7, with TRBD1 identical over 11 bases. V gave up 2 bases and J gave up 2 bases; unmatched junction bases: 5. The CDR3 is 15 residues long. Germline V lookup: CDR1 DFQATT, CDR2 SNEGSKA (reference sequence). The chain's CDR3 is CSARNRDRGTYEQYF. The CDR3 nucleotides read TGCAGTGCTAGAAACAGGGACAGGGGGACCTACGAGCAGTACTTC.

This clonotype showed up just a few times. The rearrangement joins TRBV29-1 to TRBJ2-7; TRBD2 matches 10 bases. Germline CDR1 reads SQVTM; CDR2 reads ANQGSEA. The length of the CDR3 is 14 residues. With 7 bases clipped from V and 5 bases from J, the junction kept 11 bases outside the gene matches. CDR3 DNA sequence: TGCAGCGCTCTCTTTAGCGGGGGGTTGAACGAGCAGTACTTC. This encodes CSALFSGGLNEQYF.

The CDR3 DNA sequence: TGCAGTGCTTGTAGGCTAACGGATCTGAATGAGCAGTTCTTC. It is translated as CSACRLTDLNEQFF. This chain connects TRBV20-1 to TRBJ2-1; D uncertain. Germline V gene sequence: CDR1 DFQATT, CDR2 SNEGSKA (reference sequence). V lost 5 bases, J lost 7 bases, and 18 bases lay in between. This CDR3 contains 14 residues.

This clonotype was seen a handful of times. The chain couples TRBV7-2 to TRBJ2-4; maybe TRBD1 (6 bases). The end of the DNA aligns better with TRBJ2-7, so the J call may be wrong. Germline V lookup: CDR1 SGHTA, CDR2 FQGNSA. The CDR3 covers 14 residues. The CDR3 reads CASSATGLGYEQYF. DNA of the CDR3: TGTGCCAGCAGCGCCACAGGGTTGGGCTACGAGCAGTACTTC.

The sample holds a few counts of this clonotype. CDR3 nucleotide sequence: TGCAGTGCTAGAGATCGGACTAGCGGGAGGGCGCGGAACTTCAATGAGCAGTTCTTC. It is translated as CSARDRTSGRARNFNEQFF. The chain couples TRBV20-1 to TRBJ2-1, with 15 positions matching TRBD2. Germline loops: CDR1 DFQATT, CDR2 SNEGSKA (reference sequence). The CDR3 is made up of 19 amino acids. J gave up 6 bases and V 0 bases, and 12 bases lay outside the gene matches.

V usage is TRBV29-1 and J usage is TRBJ2-3, with D tentatively TRBD2 (5 bases). Germline CDR1 reads SQVTM; CDR2 reads ANQGSEA. V lost 6 bases to trimming and J lost 2 bases, with 18 bases between them. The CDR3 is made up of 15 amino acids. The CDR3 sequence is CSVATGSFATDTQYF. The CDR3 DNA follows: TGCAGCGTGGCCACGGGGAGTTTCGCCACAGATACGCAGTATTTT.